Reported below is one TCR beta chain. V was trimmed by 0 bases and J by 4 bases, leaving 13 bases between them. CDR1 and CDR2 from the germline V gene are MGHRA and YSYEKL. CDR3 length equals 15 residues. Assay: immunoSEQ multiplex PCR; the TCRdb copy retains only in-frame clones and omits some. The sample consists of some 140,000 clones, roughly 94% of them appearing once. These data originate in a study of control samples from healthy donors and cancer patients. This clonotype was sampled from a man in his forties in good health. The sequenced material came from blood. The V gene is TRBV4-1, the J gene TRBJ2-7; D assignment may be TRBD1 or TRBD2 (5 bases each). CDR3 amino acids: CASSQDPGPIYEQYF. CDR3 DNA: TGCGCCAGCAGCCAAGATCCGGGACCTATTTACGAGCAGTACTTC.